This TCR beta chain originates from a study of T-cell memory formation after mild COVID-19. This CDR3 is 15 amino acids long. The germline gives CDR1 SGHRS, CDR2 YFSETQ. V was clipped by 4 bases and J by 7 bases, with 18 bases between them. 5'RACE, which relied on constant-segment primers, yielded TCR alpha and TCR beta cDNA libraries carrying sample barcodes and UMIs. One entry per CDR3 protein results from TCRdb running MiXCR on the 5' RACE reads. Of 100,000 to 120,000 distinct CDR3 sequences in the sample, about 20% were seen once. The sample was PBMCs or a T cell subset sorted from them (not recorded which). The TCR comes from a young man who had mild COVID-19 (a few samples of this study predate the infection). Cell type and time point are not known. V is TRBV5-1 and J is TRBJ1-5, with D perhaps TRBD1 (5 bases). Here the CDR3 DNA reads TGCGCCAGCAGCCCTGAGGGAGGACGGGGGCAGCCCCAGCATTTT. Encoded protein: CASSPEGGRGQPQHF.